This TCR beta chain was identified during a study of blood T cell repertoires in COVID-19. Study-level information: Spain, Italy and the United States supplied samples that represented acute and convalescent COVID-19. PBMCs, B-cell-depleted T cells, or T cells provided the cDNA or gDNA that made up the material.

Original processing methods: Estimated nucleated cell counts came from reference gene primer amplification. Profiling relied on immunoSEQ multiplex PCR, and the TCRdb table lists in-frame clones only, not all of them. The V and J calls and clone size come from that table; D and trimming were worked out from the DNA. The sample carries about 190,000 clones, almost 90% recorded once. There are 15 residues in the CDR3. CDR1 is MNHEY, CDR2 SVGAGI, per germline. After removal of 6 bases from V and 5 bases from J, the junction contained 11 bases not matched to a gene. The J gene is TRBJ2-5, the V gene TRBV6-5, with 8 bases identical to TRBD2. The sample taken for sequencing was peripheral blood. The receptor was derived from a man aged 45 to 65 with acute or convalescent COVID-19. The CDR3 loop reads CASRARGSGKETQYF. The DNA of the CDR3 is TGTGCCAGCAGGGCCCGGGGTAGCGGGAAGGAGACCCAGTACTTC.